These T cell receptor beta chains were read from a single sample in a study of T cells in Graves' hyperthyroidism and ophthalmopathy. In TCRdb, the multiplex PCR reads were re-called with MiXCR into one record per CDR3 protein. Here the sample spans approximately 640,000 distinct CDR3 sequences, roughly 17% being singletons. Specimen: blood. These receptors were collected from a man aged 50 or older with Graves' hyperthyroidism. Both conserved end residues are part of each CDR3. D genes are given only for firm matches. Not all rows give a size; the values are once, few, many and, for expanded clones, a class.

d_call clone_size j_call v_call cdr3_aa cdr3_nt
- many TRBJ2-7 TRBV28 CASSLPTVYEQYF TGTGCCAGCAGTTTACCGACAGTCTACGAGCAGTACTTC
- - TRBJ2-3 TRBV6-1 CASSGASRGTDTQYF TGTGCCAGCAGTGGAGCTAGCAGAGGCACAGATACGCAGTATTTT
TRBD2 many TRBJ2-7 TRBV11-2 CASRPGLAGGSAYEQYF TGTGCCAGCAGGCCAGGACTAGCGGGAGGAAGCGCCTACGAGCAGTACTTC
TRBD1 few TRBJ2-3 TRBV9 CASSGTTGGGDTQYF TGTGCCAGCAGCGGGACGACAGGGGGCGGGGATACGCAGTATTTT
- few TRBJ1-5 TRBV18 CASSSIGQGSQPQHF TGTGCCAGCTCATCAATTGGACAAGGGAGTCAGCCCCAGCATTTT
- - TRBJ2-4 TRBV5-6 CASSSQGSLAKNIQYF TGTGCCAGCTCCAGTCAGGGGTCCTTAGCCAAAAACATTCAGTACTTC
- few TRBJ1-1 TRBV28 CASNLDRRNTEAFF TGTGCCAGCAACCTCGACAGACGCAACACTGAAGCTTTCTTT
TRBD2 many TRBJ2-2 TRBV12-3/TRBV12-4 CASSPPRLAGENTGELFF TGTGCCAGCAGTCCGCCCAGACTAGCGGGAGAAAACACCGGGGAGCTGTTTTTT
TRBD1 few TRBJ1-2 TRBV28 CASIRESEIGQVYGYTF TGTGCCAGCATCCGGGAGAGTGAAATTGGACAGGTCTATGGCTACACCTTC
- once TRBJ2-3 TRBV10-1 CASSDRRDDTQYF TGCGCCAGCAGTGACAGACGGGACGACACGCAGTATTTT